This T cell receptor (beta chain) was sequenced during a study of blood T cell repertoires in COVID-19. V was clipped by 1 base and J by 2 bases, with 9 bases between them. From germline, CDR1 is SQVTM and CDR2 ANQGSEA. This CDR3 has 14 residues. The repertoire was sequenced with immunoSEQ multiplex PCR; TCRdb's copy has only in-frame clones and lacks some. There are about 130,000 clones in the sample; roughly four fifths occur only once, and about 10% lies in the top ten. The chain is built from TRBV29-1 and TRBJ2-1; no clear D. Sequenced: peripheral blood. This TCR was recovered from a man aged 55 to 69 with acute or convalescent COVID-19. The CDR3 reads CSVEGGRTYNEQFF. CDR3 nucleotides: TGCAGCGTTGAAGGTGGGCGTACCTACAATGAGCAGTTCTTC.